The sequence of this TCR beta chain was determined in a study of cytomegalovirus exposure and HLA in healthy donors. Notes on the study in general: Immune exposure data for these donors was limited to CMV serostatus. Compared with the roughly 700-donor mean, an Asian-associated ancestry cluster reportedly had fewer N-insertions, according to a later analysis. From TCR beta sequences, most subjects' HLA-A and HLA-B alleles were reportedly predicted accurately.

Germline assignment: CDR1 LNHDA and CDR2 SQIVND (reference sequence). CDR3 size: 14 residues. The V segment lost 2 bases and the J segment 4 bases; nucleotides outside the gene matches: 1. A note on this clone: The antigen is unknown. As the CDR3 is not closed by the conserved phenylalanine or tryptophan, this likely results from a read error.

Primers for the PCR totalled 60 Vbeta and 13 Jbeta. Using immunoSEQ multiplex PCR, the repertoire was profiled, and TCRdb retains in-frame clones only, with some absent. The profile shows more than 110,000 clones, 65% to 80% of them singletons. This clonotype was sampled from a male donor in good health and CMV-seropositive. The gene calls are TRBV19 and TRBJ1-5, with TRBD1 identical over 8 bases. The sequencing input was PBMCs. This CDR3 reads CASSIWTGNQPQHL. The CDR3 DNA reads TGTGCCAGTAGTATATGGACAGGGAATCAGCCCCAGCATTTG.